This entry features one TCR beta chain sequence. Many counts were recorded for this clonotype. Its binding antigen is unknown. Qualities for individual bases were not recorded, and no much larger clone is one base off. The sample belongs to a study of early T cells in non-severe SARS-CoV-2 infection (dated by TCRdb to 2020 to 2023). At the level of the whole study: Bulk RNA from unsorted whole blood was used for TCR sequencing, so alpha and beta chains could not be paired.

Receptor libraries were prepared by 5' RACE. The reads were generated on a NextSeq 500. Unique molecular identifiers were attached to individual cDNA molecules in the TCR library protocol so that sequencing error and PCR bias could be corrected. Sequencing covered both TCR alpha and beta chains, and within each sample the abundances of alpha and beta sequences were tightly co-correlated. The authors processed their data as follows. Decombinator V4 was used to perform V gene, J gene and CDR3 annotation of TCR sequences. Expanded TCRs were defined as changing significantly between any two time points under a Poisson model with p below 0.0001. TCR abundances were normalised to the total number of TCRs sequenced per sample and expressed as counts per million. TRAV1-2 paired with TRAJ12, TRAJ20 or TRAJ33 defined MAIT TCRs, while TRAV10 paired with TRAJ18 defined iNKT TCRs. VDJdb, accessed 1 November 2021, was searched for CMV, EBV and SARS-CoV-2 annotated TCRs, excluding TCRs annotated for multiple antigens. TCRdb passed the public sequencing reads through fastp at Q25 and MiXCR, retaining productive beta sequences. Rows merge per CDR3 protein into single entries with the most common DNA and genes. V and J calls and clone size were set by TCRdb, not the authors. Counted in this sample were some 33,000 distinct CDR3 sequences; 4.5% to 6% of them appeared once. In total, the top ten clones hold about 20% of the sample.

The CDR3 covers 13 residues, taking in both the cysteine and the phenylalanine. CDR3 DNA is the only sequence kept; it has 39 bases, read in frame from the first base. V is cut by 3 bases and J by 6 bases, and the space between the germline ends is 8 bases. The germline V gene provides CDR1 KGHDR and CDR2 SFDVKD. Broad study findings and their caveats: VDJdb matching was skewed toward anti-spike CD8 responses and likely underestimated virus-specific expansions by missing private and CD4 specificities.

Set within a cohort of healthcare workers in London, UK, this nested case-control study involved weekly PCR testing of nasopharyngeal swabs along with blood sampling. Healthcare workers were recruited during the week of the UK lockdown, between 23 and 31 March 2020, and followed weekly for up to roughly 15 weeks. The source is an adult who was a healthcare worker with PCR-confirmed SARS-CoV-2 infection or an uninfected control (not recorded which). The chain was built from TRBV24-1 and TRBJ2-1; TRBD1 is a weak D gene call, 6 bases matching. Input material: whole blood. CDR3 region: CATSDPRGNEQFF. The nucleotide sequence reads as follows: TGTGCCACCAGTGATCCCAGGGGCAATGAGCAGTTCTTC.